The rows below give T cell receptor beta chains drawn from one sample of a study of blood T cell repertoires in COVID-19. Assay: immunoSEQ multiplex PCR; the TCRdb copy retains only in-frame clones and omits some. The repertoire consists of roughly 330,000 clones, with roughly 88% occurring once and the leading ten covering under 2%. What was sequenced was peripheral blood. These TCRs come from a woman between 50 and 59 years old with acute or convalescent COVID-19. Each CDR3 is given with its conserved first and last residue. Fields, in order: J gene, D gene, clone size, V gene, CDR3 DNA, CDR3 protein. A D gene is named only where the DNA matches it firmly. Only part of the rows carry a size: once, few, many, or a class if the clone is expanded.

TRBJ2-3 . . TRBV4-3 TGCGCCAGCAGCCAAGGGTGGGGGCTAGCGGGCACAGATACGCAGTATTTT CASSQGWGLAGTDTQYF
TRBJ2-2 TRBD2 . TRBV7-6 TGTGCCAGCAGCTTAGGTGTAGCGGGGGCGAACACCGGGGAGCTGTTTTTT CASSLGVAGANTGELFF
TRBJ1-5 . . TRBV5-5 TGTGCCAGCAGCCCATTCAGGGGAGAACAGGGAAATCAGCCCCAGCATTTT CASSPFRGEQGNQPQHF
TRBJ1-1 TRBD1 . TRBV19 TGTGCCAGTAGTATCCAGGGGGGATGGACTGAAGCTTTCTTT CASSIQGGWTEAFF
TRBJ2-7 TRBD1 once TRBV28 TGTGCCAGCAGGGGACAGGGAGTAGGGTCCTACGAGCAGTACTTC CASRGQGVGSYEQYF
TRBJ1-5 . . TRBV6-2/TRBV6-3 TGTGCCAGCAGTTCGCACTATAGCAATCAGCCCCAGCATTTT CASSSHYSNQPQHF
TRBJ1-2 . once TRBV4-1 TGCGCCAGCAGCCAAGAGGTGACAGCTAACTATGGCTACACCTTC CASSQEVTANYGYTF
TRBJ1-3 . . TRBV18 TGTGCCAGTCCACGGGGGACTGGAAACACCATATATTTT CASPRGTGNTIYF
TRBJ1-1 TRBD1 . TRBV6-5 TGTGCCAGCAGTCTAGGGACAGGAACTGAAGCTTTCTTT CASSLGTGTEAFF
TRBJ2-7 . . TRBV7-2 TGTGCCAGCAGCCAGGGGACGGAAAAGTACTTC CASSQGTEKYF
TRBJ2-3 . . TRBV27 TGTGCCAGCAGTGCTAGCCCAAAAAACACAGATACGCAGTATTTT CASSASPKNTDTQYF
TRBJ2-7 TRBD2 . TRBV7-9 TGTGCCAGCAGCTTAGCTGGTCGCGGGAGAGGCCTCTACGCAGAGCAGTACTTC CASSLAGRGRGLYAEQYF
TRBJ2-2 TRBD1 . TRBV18 TGTGCCAGCTCTCCCCCTGACAGGGGAGAGGAGCTGTTTTTT CASSPPDRGEELFF
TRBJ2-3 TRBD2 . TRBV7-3 TGTGCCAGCAGCTTCTCTAGCGGGAGGGCCGATACGCAGTATTTT CASSFSSGRADTQYF
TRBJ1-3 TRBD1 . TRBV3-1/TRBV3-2 TGTGCCAGCAGGGGGACAGCAAATGGAAACACCATATATTTT CASRGTANGNTIYF
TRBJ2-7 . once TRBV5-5 TGTGCCAGCAGCTTGTTTGACCGGGCCTACGAGCAGTACTTC CASSLFDRAYEQYF
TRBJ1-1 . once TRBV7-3 TGTGCCAGTAGGCGGCAACCGAACACTGAAGCTTTCTTT CASRRQPNTEAFF
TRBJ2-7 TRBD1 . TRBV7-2 TGTGCCAGCAGCTTAGCCGCAGGGGGAAGTGACGAGCAGTACTTC CASSLAAGGSDEQYF
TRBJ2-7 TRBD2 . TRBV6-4 TGTGCCAGCAGTGACTCGAGAGGTTCTAGCGGGAACTCCTACGAGCAGTACTTC CASSDSRGSSGNSYEQYF
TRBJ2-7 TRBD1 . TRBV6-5 TGTGCCAGCAGTAATTGGGACAGAACGCGGGAGCAGTACTTC CASSNWDRTREQYF
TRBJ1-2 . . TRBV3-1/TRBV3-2 TGTGCCAGCAGCCAAGATTGGGGCAGGGACTATGGCTACACCTTC CASSQDWGRDYGYTF
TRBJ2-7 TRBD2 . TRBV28 TGTGCCACCACCAACGGGGGGTTGGTATCCTACGAGCAGTACTTC CATTNGGLVSYEQYF
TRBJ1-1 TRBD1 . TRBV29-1 TGCAGCGTTGTATTAGGGGGCGGTGAAGCTTTCTTT CSVVLGGGEAFF
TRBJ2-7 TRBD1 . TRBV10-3 TGTGCCATCAGGGTGGCCGACAGGGTTTCCTACGAGCAGTACTTC CAIRVADRVSYEQYF
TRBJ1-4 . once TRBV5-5 TGTGCCAGCAGCTTGGACGACAGAACCTTGCGGGAAAAACTGTTTTTT CASSLDDRTLREKLFF
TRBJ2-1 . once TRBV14 TGTGCCAGCAGCCAAGTCAATCCAGGGGTCAATGAGCAGTTCTTC CASSQVNPGVNEQFF
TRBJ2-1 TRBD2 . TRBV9 TGTGCCAGCAGCTCAAGCGGGGACTCCTACAATGAGCAGTTCTTC CASSSSGDSYNEQFF
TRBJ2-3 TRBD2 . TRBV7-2 TGTGCCAGCAGGATAACTAGCGGGAGGTATGGAGATACGCAGTATTTT CASRITSGRYGDTQYF
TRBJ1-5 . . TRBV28 TGTGCCAGCAGTTTTAACAGGGATTTCCAGCCCCAGCATTTT CASSFNRDFQPQHF
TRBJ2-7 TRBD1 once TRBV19 TGTGCCAGTAGTATCAGGGGGAACTACGAGCAGTACTTC CASSIRGNYEQYF
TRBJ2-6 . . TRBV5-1 TGCGCCAGCAGCCCGGGTGGGGCCAACGTCCTGACTTTC CASSPGGANVLTF
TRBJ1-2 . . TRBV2 TGTGCCAGCAGTGTTACAGGGTCAGGTGGCTACACCTTC CASSVTGSGGYTF
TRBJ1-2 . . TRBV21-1 TGTGCCAGCGGAGGGGACAGAGAGACCTATGGCTACACCTTC CASGGDRETYGYTF
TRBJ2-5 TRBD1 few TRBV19 TGTGCCAGTAGTCCCCCGGGACAGCAAGAGACCCAGTACTTC CASSPPGQQETQYF
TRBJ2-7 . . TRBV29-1 TGCAGCGTTACCTCCCCGGGACACCCCACCTACGAGCAGTACTTC CSVTSPGHPTYEQYF
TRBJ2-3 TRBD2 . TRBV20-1 TGCAGTGCGAGTCCCTTAGCGGGAGGTCGCACAGATACGCAGTATTTT CSASPLAGGRTDTQYF
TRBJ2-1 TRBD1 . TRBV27 TGTGCCAGCAGTGACTATCCTACAGGGGTGAATGAGCAGTTCTTC CASSDYPTGVNEQFF
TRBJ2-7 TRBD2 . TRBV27 TGTGCCAGCACCGAACCACGGGGGGGAGAGCAGTACTTC CASTEPRGGEQYF
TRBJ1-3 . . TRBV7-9 TGTGCCAGCACTCCAGGGAACTCTGGAAACACCATATATTTT CASTPGNSGNTIYF
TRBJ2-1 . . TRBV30 TGTGCCTGGAGCCCTACTAGGAGCGAGCAGTTCTTC CAWSPTRSEQFF
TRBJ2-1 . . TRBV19 TGTGCCAGTACGGGATTCTCAAGCTCCTACAATGAGCAGTTCTTC CASTGFSSSYNEQFF
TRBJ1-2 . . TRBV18 TGTGCCAGCTCGCAGGACAGCAACTATGGCTACACCTTC CASSQDSNYGYTF
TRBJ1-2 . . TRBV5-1 TGCGCCAGCAGCTTGCAGGGGAGCACCTATGGCTACACCTTC CASSLQGSTYGYTF
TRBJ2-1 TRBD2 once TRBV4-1 TGCGCCAGCGGACGCGGGGGTTATGGCGAGGGCGAGCAGTTCTTC CASGRGGYGEGEQFF
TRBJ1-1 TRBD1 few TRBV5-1 TGCGCCAGCAGCTTGGCCGGCAGGGGGTTCATGAACACTGAAGCTTTCTTT CASSLAGRGFMNTEAFF
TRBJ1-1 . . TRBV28 TGTGCCAGCAGATCGACTGGGACTGAAGCTTTCTTT CASRSTGTEAFF
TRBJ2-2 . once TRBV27 TGTGCCAGCAGTTTCCGACAGGCCCCGAGCACCGGGGAGCTGTTTTTT CASSFRQAPSTGELFF
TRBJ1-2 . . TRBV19 TGTGCCAGTAGTATTGTGGGTCAGGGGCCCTATGGCTACACCTTC CASSIVGQGPYGYTF
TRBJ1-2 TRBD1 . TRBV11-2 TGTGCCAGCAGCTTGCACCCGGGACAGGGGTACTCTAACTATGGCTACACCTTC CASSLHPGQGYSNYGYTF
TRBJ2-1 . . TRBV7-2 TGTGCCAGCAGCCCTTCTAGCACTCTCGGGTACAATGAGCAGTTCTTC CASSPSSTLGYNEQFF
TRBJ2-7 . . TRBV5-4 TGTGCCAGCAGCTTCTTGGGGGCAGCCTACGAGCAGTACTTC CASSFLGAAYEQYF